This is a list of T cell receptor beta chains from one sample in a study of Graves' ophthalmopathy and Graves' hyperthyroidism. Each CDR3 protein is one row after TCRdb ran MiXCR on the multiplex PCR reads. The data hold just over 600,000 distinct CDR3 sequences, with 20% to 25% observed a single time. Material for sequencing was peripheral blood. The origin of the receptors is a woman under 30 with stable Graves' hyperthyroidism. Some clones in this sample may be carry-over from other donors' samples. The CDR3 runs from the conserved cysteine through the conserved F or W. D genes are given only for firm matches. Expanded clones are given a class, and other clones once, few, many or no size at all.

CDR3nt: TGTGCCAGCAGTGAAAGAAAGGAGGGTTCCCAGCCCCAGCATTTT
CDR3aa: CASSERKEGSQPQHF
d_gene: NA
abundance: many
v_gene: TRBV2
j_gene: TRBJ1-5

CDR3nt: TGTGCCAGCAGCTCAGGGCTCTCCTACGAGCATTACTTC
CDR3aa: CASSSGLSYEHYF
d_gene: NA
abundance: NA
v_gene: TRBV11-1
j_gene: TRBJ2-7

CDR3nt: TGTGCCAGCAGCTTAACACTAGCGGCCGGCACAGATACGCAGTATTTT
CDR3aa: CASSLTLAAGTDTQYF
d_gene: TRBD2
abundance: many
v_gene: TRBV28
j_gene: TRBJ2-3

CDR3nt: TGTGCCAGCAGTTCCCAGACTATTTCTGGGGCCAACGTCCTGACTTTC
CDR3aa: CASSSQTISGANVLTF
d_gene: NA
abundance: many
v_gene: TRBV27
j_gene: TRBJ2-6

CDR3nt: TGTGCCACCAGTGACACCGACATTTGGGGGATGGAGACCCAGTACTTC
CDR3aa: CATSDTDIWGMETQYF
d_gene: NA
abundance: few
v_gene: TRBV24-1
j_gene: TRBJ2-5

CDR3nt: TGCGCCAGCAGCTGGGGACGGGAGTCTGCTAGGCAGACCCAGTACTTC
CDR3aa: CASSWGRESARQTQYF
d_gene: NA
abundance: few
v_gene: TRBV5-1
j_gene: TRBJ2-5

CDR3nt: TGTGCCAGCAGCTTGACAGGGCTGGGCACTGAAGCTTTCTTT
CDR3aa: CASSLTGLGTEAFF
d_gene: TRBD1
abundance: many
v_gene: TRBV7-3
j_gene: TRBJ1-1

CDR3nt: TGCAGTGCTAGGGCCCAAGGGACAGCAACCTACGAGCAGTACTTC
CDR3aa: CSARAQGTATYEQYF
d_gene: TRBD1
abundance: many
v_gene: TRBV20-1
j_gene: TRBJ2-7

CDR3nt: TGCGCCAGCAGCCAAACTAGCGGGGGACAGAACACCGGGGAGCTGTTTTTT
CDR3aa: CASSQTSGGQNTGELFF
d_gene: TRBD2
abundance: few
v_gene: TRBV4-1
j_gene: TRBJ2-2

CDR3nt: TGTGCCACCCACCCCGGGACAGGGGGTCGGGCTGAAGCTTTCTTT
CDR3aa: CATHPGTGGRAEAFF
d_gene: TRBD1
abundance: many
v_gene: TRBV19
j_gene: TRBJ1-1

CDR3nt: TGTGCCAGCAGACTGCAGGGGGCTGGCACTGAAGCTTTCTTT
CDR3aa: CASRLQGAGTEAFF
d_gene: TRBD1
abundance: many
v_gene: TRBV6-5
j_gene: TRBJ1-1

CDR3nt: TGCAGTGCCAGAACGACCGGGACGCGCCAAGAGACCCAGTACTTC
CDR3aa: CSARTTGTRQETQYF
d_gene: NA
abundance: few
v_gene: TRBV20-1
j_gene: TRBJ2-5

CDR3nt: TGTGCCAGCAGACCCGGGACCACCTCCTACGAGCAGTACTTC
CDR3aa: CASRPGTTSYEQYF
d_gene: NA
abundance: NA
v_gene: TRBV11-1
j_gene: TRBJ2-7

CDR3nt: TGTGCCAGCCCCGGGGAGAGGGTTGCGGGCGGGGAGCTGTTTTTT
CDR3aa: CASPGERVAGGELFF
d_gene: NA
abundance: NA
v_gene: TRBV12-3/TRBV12-4
j_gene: TRBJ2-2

CDR3nt: TGTGCCACCAGCACCCGCGGGGGAAGCACAGATACGCAGTATTTT
CDR3aa: CATSTRGGSTDTQYF
d_gene: TRBD2
abundance: NA
v_gene: TRBV15
j_gene: TRBJ2-3

CDR3nt: TGTGCCAGCAGGGGGGCCGGGCCAGAGACCCAGTACTTC
CDR3aa: CASRGAGPETQYF
d_gene: NA
abundance: many
v_gene: TRBV6-1
j_gene: TRBJ2-5